This TCR beta chain was captured by sequencing in a study of OX40 agonist ivuxolimab in advanced cancers. Measured with immunoSEQ multiplex PCR; TCRdb has only the in-frame clones, and not every one. Found here are just under 65,000 clones, 81% of them singletons; the top ten hold roughly 1%. Findings and caveats of the study: Circulating CD4+ and CD8+ T cells showed clonal expansion by week 6 at 0.1 to 3.0 mg/kg. Among the lowest levels of clonal expansion were found in partial responders at 0.1-3.0 mg/kg.

This clone was observed a handful of times. Antigen: not known. This sequence was found in an adult with an advanced solid tumor such as melanoma, head and neck, liver or kidney cancer. The sample in question was CD4+ or CD8+ T cells sorted from blood, obtained in a trial of the OX40 agonist ivuxolimab.

DNA for the CDR3: TGTGCCAGTAGTATTCGGGACGGCTCCTACGAGCAGTACTTC. Translated, it gives CASSIRDGSYEQYF. This chain links TRBV19 with TRBJ2-7; D assignment may be TRBD1 or TRBD2 (5 bases each). The germline CDR1 and CDR2 sequences are LNHDA and SQIVND (reference sequence). The CDR3 is made up of 14 amino acids. V lost 3 bases and J lost 0, with 9 bases in between. The whole variable domain, filled in from reference TRBV19 and TRBJ2-7, reads DGGITQSPKYLFRKEGQNVTLSCEQNLNHDAMYWYRQDPGQGLRLIYYSQIVNDFQKGDIAEGYSVSREKKESFPLTVTSAQKNPTAFYLCASSIRDGSYEQYFGPGTRLTVT.